This T cell receptor beta chain was sequenced in a study of T cell responses to AZD1222 COVID-19 vaccine. Repertoires were generated with immunoSEQ multiplex PCR, while TCRdb's copy carries only in-frame clones and drops some. This table has about 100,000 clones, approximately 87% appearing once. Of note for this clone: The antigen remains unidentified.

General study points: Vaccine-related CD4 TCRs covered spike, predominating at 160-218 and 743-854. Only five to seven AZD1222 recipients were seropositive at baseline. Epitopes outside B.1.351 and B.1.1.7 mutated regions reportedly drew nearly half of spike TCRs. Donor demographics were predominantly white British with a female majority; clonal diversity may be underestimated.

Germline V lookup: CDR1 SGHKS, CDR2 YYEKEE (reference sequence). This CDR3 spans 14 amino acids. Trimming cost V 4 bases and J 6 bases; bases outside gene matches: 5. V is TRBV5-5 and J is TRBJ1-4; 8 bases are shared with TRBD1. This specimen was peripheral blood, taken on day 0 of MenACWY control vaccination. The source is an adult in good health. The CDR3 coding sequence is TGTGCCAGCAGCCCCGGGACAGGCTATGAAAAACTGTTTTTT. Amino acids: CASSPGTGYEKLFF.